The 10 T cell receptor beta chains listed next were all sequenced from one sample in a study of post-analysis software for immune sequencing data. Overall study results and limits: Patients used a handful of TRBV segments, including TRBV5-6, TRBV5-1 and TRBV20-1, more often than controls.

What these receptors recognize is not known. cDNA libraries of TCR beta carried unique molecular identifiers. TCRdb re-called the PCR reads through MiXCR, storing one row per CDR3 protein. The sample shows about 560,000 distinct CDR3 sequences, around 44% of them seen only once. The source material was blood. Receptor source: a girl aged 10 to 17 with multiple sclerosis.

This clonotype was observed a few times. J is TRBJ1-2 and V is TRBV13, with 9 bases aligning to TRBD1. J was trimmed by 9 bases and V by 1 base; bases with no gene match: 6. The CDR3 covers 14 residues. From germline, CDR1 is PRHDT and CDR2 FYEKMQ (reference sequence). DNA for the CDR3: TGTGCCAGCAGCTTAGTACCGGACAGGGGCCGCTACACCTTC. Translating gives CASSLVPDRGRYTF. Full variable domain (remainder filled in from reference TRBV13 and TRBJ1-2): AAGVIQSPRHLIKEKRETATLKCYPIPRHDTVYWYQQGPGQDPQFLISFYEKMQSDKGSIPDRFSAQQFSDYHSELNMSSLELGDSALYFCASSLVPDRGRYTFGSGTRLTVV.

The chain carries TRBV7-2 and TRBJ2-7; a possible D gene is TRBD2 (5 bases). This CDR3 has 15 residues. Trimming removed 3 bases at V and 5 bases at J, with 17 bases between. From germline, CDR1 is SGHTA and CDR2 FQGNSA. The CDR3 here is CASSFSSGVPNEQYF. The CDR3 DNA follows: TGTGCCAGCAGCTTTTCCAGCGGAGTCCCCAACGAGCAGTACTTC. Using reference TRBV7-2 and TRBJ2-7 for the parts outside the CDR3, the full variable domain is GAGVSQSPSNKVTEKGKDVELRCDPISGHTALYWYRQSLGQGLEFLIYFQGNSAPDKSGLPSDRFSAERTGGSVSTLTIQRTQQEDSAVYLCASSFSSGVPNEQYFGPGTRLTVT.

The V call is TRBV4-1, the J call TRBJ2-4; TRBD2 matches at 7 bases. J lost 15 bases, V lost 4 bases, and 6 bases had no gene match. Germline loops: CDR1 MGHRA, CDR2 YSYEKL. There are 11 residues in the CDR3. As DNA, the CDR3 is TGCGCCAGCAGCCTCCGCAGGGAGGGGTACTTC. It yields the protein CASSLRREGYF.

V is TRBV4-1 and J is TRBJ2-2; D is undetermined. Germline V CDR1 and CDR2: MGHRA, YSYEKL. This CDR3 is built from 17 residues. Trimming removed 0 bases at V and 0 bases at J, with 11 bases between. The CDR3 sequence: CASSQDSKIANTGELFF. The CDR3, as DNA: TGCGCCAGCAGCCAAGATAGCAAAATCGCGAACACCGGGGAGCTGTTTTTT.

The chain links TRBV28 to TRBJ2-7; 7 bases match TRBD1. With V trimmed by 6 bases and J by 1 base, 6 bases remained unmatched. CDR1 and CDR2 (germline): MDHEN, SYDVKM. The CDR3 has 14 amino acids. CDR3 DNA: TGTGCCAGCAGACCGACAGGGAGTTCCTACGAGCAGTACTTC. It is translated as CASRPTGSSYEQYF.

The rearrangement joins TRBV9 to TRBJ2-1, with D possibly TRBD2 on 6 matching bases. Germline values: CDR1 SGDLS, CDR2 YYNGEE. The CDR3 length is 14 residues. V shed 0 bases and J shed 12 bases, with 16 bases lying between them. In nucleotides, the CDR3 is TGTGCCAGCAGCGTAGAATTAGCGGCCTCGGGGCAGTTCTTC. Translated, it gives CASSVELAASGQFF.

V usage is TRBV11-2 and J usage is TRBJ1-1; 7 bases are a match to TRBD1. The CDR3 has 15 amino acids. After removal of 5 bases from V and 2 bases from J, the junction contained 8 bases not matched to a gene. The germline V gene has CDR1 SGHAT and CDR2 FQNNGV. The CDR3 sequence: CASSPRGGSNTEAFF. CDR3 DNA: TGTGCCAGCAGCCCCAGGGGGGGCTCCAACACTGAAGCTTTCTTT.

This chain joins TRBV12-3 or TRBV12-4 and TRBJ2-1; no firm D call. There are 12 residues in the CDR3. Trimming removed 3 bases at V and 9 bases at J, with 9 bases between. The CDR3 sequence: CASSFKEGEQFF. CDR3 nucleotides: TGTGCCAGCAGTTTCAAGGAAGGTGAGCAGTTCTTC.

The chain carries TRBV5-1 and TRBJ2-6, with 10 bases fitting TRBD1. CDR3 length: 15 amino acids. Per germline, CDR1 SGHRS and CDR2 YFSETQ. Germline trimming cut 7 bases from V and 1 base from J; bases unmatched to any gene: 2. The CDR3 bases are TGCGCCAGCGTGGGACAGGGGTCTGGGGCCAACGTCCTGACTTTC. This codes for CASVGQGSGANVLTF.

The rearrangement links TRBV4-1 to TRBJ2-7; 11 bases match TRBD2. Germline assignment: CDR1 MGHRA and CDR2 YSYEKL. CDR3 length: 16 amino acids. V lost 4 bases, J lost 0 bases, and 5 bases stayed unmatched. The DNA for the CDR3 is TGCGCCAGCAGCCTCGTCGGGACTAGCGGCTCCTACGAGCAGTACTTC. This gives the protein CASSLVGTSGSYEQYF.